This note documents a single TCR beta chain sequence. The table came from immunoSEQ multiplex PCR; TCRdb's copy has only in-frame clones and leaves some out. The sample lists around 52,000 clones, around 90% seen once, with under 25% in the top ten. The data are from a study of blood T cell repertoires in COVID-19. Looking at the study overall: The origin of the acute and convalescent COVID-19 samples was the United States, Italy and Spain. The cDNA or gDNA used as material had been derived from T cells, B-cell-depleted T cells, or PBMCs.

The CDR3 is 15 amino acids. CDR1 and CDR2 from the germline V gene are SNHLY and FYNNEI. V lost 6 bases to trimming and J lost 1 base; unmatched junction nucleotides: 7. The Seattle patients joined while their infection was active and were tracked longitudinally afterward. This sequence originates from a woman aged 80 or older with COVID-19, enrolled during active disease. Sequencing was done on a sample of peripheral blood. The rearrangement links TRBV2 to TRBJ1-1; 8 bases are shared with TRBD1. The CDR3 nucleotides read TGTGCCAGCAGCCGACCGGGACAGGCGAACACTGAAGCTTTCTTT. It codes for CASSRPGQANTEAFF.